These 18 T cell receptor beta chains were sequenced from one sample in a study of cytomegalovirus exposure and HLA in healthy donors. PCR involved 60 Vbeta and 13 Jbeta primers. The data were produced by immunoSEQ multiplex PCR, yet TCRdb's version contains in-frame clones alone and is incomplete. The sample holds approximately 190,000 clones; roughly 76% are singletons and the top ten take 2% to 2.5%. Sequences were obtained from PBMCs. These receptors came from a woman aged 30 to 39 in good health and CMV-seropositive.

Only a few counts were recorded for this clone. The J gene is TRBJ2-2, the V gene TRBV7-8, with 9 positions matching TRBD2. The trim removed 1 base at V and 6 bases at J, leaving 3 bases unmatched. The germline V gene encodes CDR1 SGHVS and CDR2 FQNEAQ. CDR3 size: 15 residues. This CDR3 reads CASSLGGRAPGELFF. CDR3 bases: TGTGCCAGCAGCTTAGGCGGGAGGGCCCCCGGGGAGCTGTTTTTT.

CDR3 residues: CASSLLDSYLRPDTQYF. The CDR3 nucleotides read TGTGCCAGCAGCCTACTAGATAGCTATCTGCGGCCAGATACGCAGTATTTT. The chain is built from TRBV7-3 and TRBJ2-3; TRBD2 is a possible D gene (5 bases). There are 17 residues in the CDR3. Trimming stripped 5 bases from V and 4 bases from J, with 22 bases between. Germline assignment: CDR1 SGHTA and CDR2 FQGTGA.

This chain joins TRBV6-5 and TRBJ1-2; D gene uncertain. The ends were cut back, 6 bases at V and 1 base at J, with 6 bases in the middle. The CDR3 is 12 residues long. From germline, CDR1 is MNHEY and CDR2 SVGAGI. The CDR3 coding sequence is TGTGCCAGCAGGCGTGTTAACTATGGCTACACCTTC. Translating it yields CASRRVNYGYTF.

The V call is TRBV2, the J call TRBJ1-5, with 7 bases matching TRBD1. Germline trimming cut 0 bases from V and 7 bases from J; bases unmatched to any gene: 3. Per the germline V gene, CDR1 is SNHLY and CDR2 is FYNNEI. This CDR3 is 14 amino acids long. Here the CDR3 DNA reads TGTGCCAGCAGTGAAGCAACAGGGGACCAGCCCCAGCATTTT. The encoded protein is CASSEATGDQPQHF.

V usage is TRBV7-2 and J usage is TRBJ2-3, with a tentative D call TRBD2 (7 bases). In germline, CDR1 is SGHTA, CDR2 FQGNSA. The CDR3 runs 13 residues. The germline V and J ends were trimmed by 5 bases and 6 bases, with 12 bases remaining between them. CDR3 nucleotide sequence: TGTGCCAGCAGCACGAGGGGGGGGGATACGCAGTATTTT. It encodes CASSTRGGDTQYF.

The rearrangement joins TRBV29-1 to TRBJ2-3; 10 bases are shared with TRBD2. Germline V gene lookup returns CDR1 SQVTM and CDR2 ANQGSEA. The CDR3 consists of 14 residues. V trimming: 4 bases; J trimming: 6 bases; junction bases outside the gene matches: 7. CDR3 loop: CSVGRLAGGDTQYF. For the CDR3, the DNA is TGCAGCGTTGGCCGACTAGCGGGCGGCGATACGCAGTATTTT.

The V call is TRBV25-1, the J call TRBJ1-1; 7 bases align to TRBD1. Trimming at V came to 0 bases and at J to 0 bases, leaving 10 bases not matched to a gene. This CDR3 has 18 amino acids. Germline assignment: CDR1 MGHDK and CDR2 SYGVNS. CDR3 loop: CASSEYLADRPMNTEAFF. The CDR3 nucleotides are TGTGCCAGCAGTGAATATCTCGCGGACAGGCCCATGAACACTGAAGCTTTCTTT.

This clone has a handful of counts. This sequence joins TRBV4-3 and TRBJ2-3, with D possibly matching TRBD2 (6 bases). The length of the CDR3 is 16 residues. Germline V gene data show CDR1 as LGHNA and CDR2 as YSLEER. The V end was cut by 0 bases, the J end by 0 bases, with 10 bases between. In DNA form, the CDR3 reads TGCGCCAGCAGCCAAGATCTCGGGGGAAGCACAGATACGCAGTATTTT. This codes for CASSQDLGGSTDTQYF.

In its sample, this clone was seen once. The CDR3 spells CASSYGGLDGNNEQFF. The CDR3 nucleotides read TGTGCCAGCAGTTACGGGGGACTAGACGGAAACAATGAGCAGTTCTTC. This chain uses TRBV6-5 with TRBJ2-1, with 8 bases aligning to TRBD2. Germline CDR1 and CDR2: MNHEY and SVGAGI. This CDR3 has 16 amino acids. J was trimmed by 5 bases and V by 2 bases; bases with no gene match: 8.

This clone appeared a few times. J is TRBJ2-3 and V is TRBV7-6; 10 bases agree with TRBD2. Germline CDR1 and CDR2: SGHVS and FNYEAQ. This CDR3 contains 16 residues. With 1 base clipped from V and 4 bases from J, the junction kept 5 bases outside the gene matches. CDR3 residues: CASSLEVSGGPDTQYF. CDR3 in DNA: TGTGCCAGCAGCTTAGAGGTTAGCGGGGGGCCAGATACGCAGTATTTT.

This chain uses TRBV15 with TRBJ2-2, with no clear D. With 6 bases removed from V and 4 bases from J, the gap between germline ends came to 15 bases. Per the germline V gene, CDR1 is LNHNV and CDR2 is YYDKDF (reference sequence). The CDR3 is made up of 15 amino acids. The CDR3 loop is CATRNPATGTGELFF. The CDR3 bases are TGTGCCACCAGGAATCCTGCGACGGGCACCGGGGAGCTGTTTTTT.

This clone was observed a few times. The chain has TRBV25-1 and TRBJ2-7, with 9 positions matching TRBD1. With V trimmed by 2 bases and J by 0 bases, 8 bases remained unmatched. Germline-derived CDR1 and CDR2 are MGHDK and SYGVNS. The CDR3 is made up of 17 amino acids. As DNA, the CDR3 is TGTGCCAGCAGTGAAATGGGACAGGGACCCGACTCCTACGAGCAGTACTTC. The encoded protein is CASSEMGQGPDSYEQYF.

V gene TRBV7-2 combines with J gene TRBJ2-7, with TRBD1 identical over 8 bases. J lost 3 bases, V lost 4 bases, and 8 bases had no gene match. Per the germline V gene, CDR1 is SGHTA and CDR2 is FQGNSA. This CDR3 is 15 amino acids long. The CDR3 nucleotides read TGTGCCAGCAGCTCAGGGGGCGGTGGGGGCTACGAGCAGTACTTC. The encoded protein is CASSSGGGGGYEQYF.

V and J are TRBV28 and TRBJ1-1; 10 bases line up with TRBD1. The CDR3 is made up of 13 amino acids. V was pared by 5 bases and J by 5 bases, with 2 bases of the junction left unmatched. The V gene's germline CDR1 is MDHEN and CDR2 SYDVKM. CDR3 coding DNA: TGTGCCAGCAGTGGGACAGGGGTAACTGAAGCTTTCTTT. It codes for CASSGTGVTEAFF.

The chain recombines TRBV27 with TRBJ2-1; 12 positions agree with TRBD2. Germline V gene sequence: CDR1 MNHEY, CDR2 SMNVEV (reference sequence). V trimming: 5 bases; J trimming: 0 bases; junction bases outside the gene matches: 5. The CDR3 loop spans 17 amino acids. CDR3 sequence (DNA): TGTGCCAGCAGTCCCCTAGCGGGAGGGAGCTCCTACAATGAGCAGTTCTTC. Translating it yields CASSPLAGGSSYNEQFF.

The chain carries TRBV19 and TRBJ1-2; 11 positions agree with TRBD1. This CDR3 region has 17 residues. CDR1 LNHDA and CDR2 SQIVND come from the germline V gene (reference sequence). The V and J ends lost 5 bases and 4 bases, in that order; junction bases with no gene match: 12. CDR3 sequence: CASSLLFGTGGSYGYTF. The CDR3 DNA reads TGTGCCAGTAGTCTTCTTTTCGGGACAGGGGGTTCCTATGGCTACACCTTC.

This clone was seen a handful of times. This chain uses TRBV18 with TRBJ1-1; D remains unclear. CDR1 and CDR2 (germline): KGHSH, LQKENI. V dropped 2 bases and J dropped 0 bases, with 10 bases sitting between them. This CDR3 comprises 15 residues. CDR3 sequence (DNA): TGTGCCAGCTCACCAATAGAGGGAATGAACACTGAAGCTTTCTTT. The encoded protein is CASSPIEGMNTEAFF.

The rearrangement uses TRBV2 and TRBJ1-2; D call uncertain. Germline V gives CDR1 SNHLY, CDR2 FYNNEI. The CDR3 extends over 12 amino acids. V lost 4 bases and J lost 13, with 16 bases in between. The CDR3 DNA reads as TGTGCCAGCAGTGGTCATGCGGCCCTTGCCACCTTC. This sequence encodes CASSGHAALATF.